This T cell receptor (beta chain) is drawn from a study of vaccination effects on CD4 cells after COVID-19. Here immunoSEQ multiplex PCR was the method, and the copy in TCRdb shows in-frame clones only, minus some. The sample yields fewer than 35,000 clones, almost 75% seen once. In regard to this clone: Its target is not known.

Antigen-specific CD4+ T cells expanded by the ViraFEST assay with viral peptide pools were then sequenced. Isolation of CD4+ T cells took place after less than 12 days of culture. BNT162b2 vaccine or mRNA-1273 vaccine was given to participants in two doses. General study findings and limits: Late in the post-vaccination period, infection-induced and vaccine-induced clones underwent marked clonal contraction.

This CDR3 comprises 16 residues. V was cut by 3 bases and J by 2 bases, with 14 bases left in between. CDR1 and CDR2 (germline): MGHRA, YSYEKL. The chain links TRBV4-1 to TRBJ2-1, with D tentatively TRBD2 (5 bases). Here the sequenced sample was CD4+ T cells from PBMCs cultured with HCoV-229E spike peptides, taken after COVID-19 vaccination. This receptor was taken from a human donor who received a COVID-19 vaccine. The CDR3 protein is CASSHSSIKAYNEQFF. CDR3 DNA: TGCGCCAGCAGCCATTCTAGCATTAAAGCCTACAATGAGCAGTTCTTC.